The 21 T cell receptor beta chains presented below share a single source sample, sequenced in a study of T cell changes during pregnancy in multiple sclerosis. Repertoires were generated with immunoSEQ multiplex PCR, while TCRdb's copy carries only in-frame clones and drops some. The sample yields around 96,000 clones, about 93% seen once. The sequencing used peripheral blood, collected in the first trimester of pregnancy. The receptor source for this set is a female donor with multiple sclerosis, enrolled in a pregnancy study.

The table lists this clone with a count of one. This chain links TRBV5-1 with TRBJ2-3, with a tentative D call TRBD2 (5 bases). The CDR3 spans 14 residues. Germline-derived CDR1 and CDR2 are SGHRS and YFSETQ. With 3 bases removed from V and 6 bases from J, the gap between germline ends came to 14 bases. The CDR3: CASSSSVVADTQYF. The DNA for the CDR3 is TGCGCCAGCAGCTCCTCGGTAGTAGCGGATACGCAGTATTTT.

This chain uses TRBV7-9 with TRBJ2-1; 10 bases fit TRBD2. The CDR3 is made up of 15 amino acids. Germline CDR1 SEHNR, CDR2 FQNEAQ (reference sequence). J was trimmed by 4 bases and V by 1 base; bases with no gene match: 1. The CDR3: CASSLGLAGYNEQFF. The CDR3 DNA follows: TGTGCCAGCAGCTTAGGACTAGCGGGTTACAATGAGCAGTTCTTC.

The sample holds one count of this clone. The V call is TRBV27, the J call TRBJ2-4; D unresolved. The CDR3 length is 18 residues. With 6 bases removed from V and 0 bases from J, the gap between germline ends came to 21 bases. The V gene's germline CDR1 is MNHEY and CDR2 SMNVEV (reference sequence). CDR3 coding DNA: TGTGCCAGCAGCCCCGGAGACGTCGAATCGGTAGCCAAAAACATTCAGTACTTC. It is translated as CASSPGDVESVAKNIQYF.

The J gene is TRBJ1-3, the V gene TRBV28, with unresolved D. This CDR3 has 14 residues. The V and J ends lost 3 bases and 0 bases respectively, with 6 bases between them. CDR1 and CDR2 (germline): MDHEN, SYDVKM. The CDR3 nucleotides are TGTGCCAGCAGTTTCGGGGACTCTGGAAACACCATATATTTT. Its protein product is CASSFGDSGNTIYF.

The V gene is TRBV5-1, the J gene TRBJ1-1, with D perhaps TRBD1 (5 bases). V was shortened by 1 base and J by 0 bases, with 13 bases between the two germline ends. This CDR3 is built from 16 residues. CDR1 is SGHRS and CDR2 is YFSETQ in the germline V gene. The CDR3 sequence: CASSLYRTAMNTEAFF. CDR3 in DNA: TGCGCCAGCAGCTTGTACAGGACCGCCATGAACACTGAAGCTTTCTTT.

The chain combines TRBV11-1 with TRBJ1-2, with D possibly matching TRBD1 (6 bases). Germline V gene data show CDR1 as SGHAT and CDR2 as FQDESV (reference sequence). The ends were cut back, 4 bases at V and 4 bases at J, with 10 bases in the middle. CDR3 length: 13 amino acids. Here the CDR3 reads CASSSTGAYGYTF. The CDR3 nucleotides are TGTGCCAGCAGCTCGACAGGAGCCTATGGCTACACCTTC.

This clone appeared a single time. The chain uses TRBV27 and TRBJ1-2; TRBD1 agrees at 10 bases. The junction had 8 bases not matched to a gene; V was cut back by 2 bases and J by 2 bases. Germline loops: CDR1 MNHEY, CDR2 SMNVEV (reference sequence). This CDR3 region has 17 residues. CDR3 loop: CASSLVGTGAINYGYTF. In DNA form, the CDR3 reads TGTGCCAGCAGTTTAGTTGGGACAGGGGCCATAAACTATGGCTACACCTTC.

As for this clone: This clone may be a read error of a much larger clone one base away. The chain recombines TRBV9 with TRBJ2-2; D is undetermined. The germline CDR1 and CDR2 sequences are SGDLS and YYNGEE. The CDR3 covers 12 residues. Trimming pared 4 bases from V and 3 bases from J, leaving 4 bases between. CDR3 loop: CASSTHTGELFF. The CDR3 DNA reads TGTGCCAGCAGCACACACACCGGGGAGCTGTTTTTT.

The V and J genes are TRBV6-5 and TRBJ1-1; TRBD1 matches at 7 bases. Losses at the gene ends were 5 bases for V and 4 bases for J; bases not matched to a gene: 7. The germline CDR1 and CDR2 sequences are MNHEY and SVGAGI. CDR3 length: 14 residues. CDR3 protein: CASSRIDRVTEAFF. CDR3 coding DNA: TGTGCCAGCAGTAGAATCGACAGGGTCACTGAAGCTTTCTTT.

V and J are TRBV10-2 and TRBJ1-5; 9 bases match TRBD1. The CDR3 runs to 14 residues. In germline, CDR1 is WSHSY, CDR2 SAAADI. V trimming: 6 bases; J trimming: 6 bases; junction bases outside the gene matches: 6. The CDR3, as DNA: TGCGCCAGCAGGGCCGGGACAGGGCTTCAGCCCCAGCATTTT. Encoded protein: CASRAGTGLQPQHF.

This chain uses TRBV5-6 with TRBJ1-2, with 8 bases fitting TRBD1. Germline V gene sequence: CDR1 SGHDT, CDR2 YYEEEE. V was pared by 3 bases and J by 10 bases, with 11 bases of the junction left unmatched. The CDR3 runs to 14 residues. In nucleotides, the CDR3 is TGTGCCAGCAGCTCCCTGGGACAGGTTACACTCTACACCTTC. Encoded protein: CASSSLGQVTLYTF.

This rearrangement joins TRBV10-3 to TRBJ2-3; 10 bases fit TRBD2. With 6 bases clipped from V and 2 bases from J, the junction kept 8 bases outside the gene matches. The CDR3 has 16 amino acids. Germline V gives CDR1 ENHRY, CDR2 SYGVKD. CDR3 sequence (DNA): TGTGCCATCAGCTATTTAGCGGGGGGAAACACAGATACGCAGTATTTT. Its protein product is CAISYLAGGNTDTQYF.

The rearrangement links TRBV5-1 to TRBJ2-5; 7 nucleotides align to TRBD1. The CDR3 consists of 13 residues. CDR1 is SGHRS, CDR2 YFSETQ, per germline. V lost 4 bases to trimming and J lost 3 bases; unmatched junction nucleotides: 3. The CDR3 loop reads CASSTTGKETQYF. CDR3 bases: TGCGCCAGCAGCACGACAGGGAAAGAGACCCAGTACTTC.

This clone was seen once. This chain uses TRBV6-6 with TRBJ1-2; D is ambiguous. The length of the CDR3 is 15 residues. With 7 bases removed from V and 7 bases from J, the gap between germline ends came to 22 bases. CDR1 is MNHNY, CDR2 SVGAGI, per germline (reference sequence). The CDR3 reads CASTPLAGGDSGYTF. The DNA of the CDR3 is TGTGCCAGCACCCCCTTAGCCGGAGGTGATTCTGGCTACACCTTC.

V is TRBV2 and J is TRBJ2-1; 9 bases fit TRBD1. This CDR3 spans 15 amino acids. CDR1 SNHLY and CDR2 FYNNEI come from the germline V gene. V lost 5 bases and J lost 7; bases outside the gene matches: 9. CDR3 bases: TGTGCCAGCAGTCTCCCCGGGACAGGGAGGAATGAGCAGTTCTTC. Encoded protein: CASSLPGTGRNEQFF.

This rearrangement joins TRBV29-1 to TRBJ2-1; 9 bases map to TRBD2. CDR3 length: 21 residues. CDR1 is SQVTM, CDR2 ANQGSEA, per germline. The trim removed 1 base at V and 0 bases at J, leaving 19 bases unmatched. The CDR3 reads CSVEGLKRGAFLQSSYNEQFF. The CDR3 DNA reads TGCAGCGTTGAAGGCTTAAAGCGGGGGGCCTTTTTACAGAGCTCCTACAATGAGCAGTTCTTC.

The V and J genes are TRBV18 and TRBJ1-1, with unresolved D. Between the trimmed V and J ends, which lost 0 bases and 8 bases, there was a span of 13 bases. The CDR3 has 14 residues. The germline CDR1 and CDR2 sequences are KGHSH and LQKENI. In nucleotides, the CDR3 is TGTGCCAGCTCACCACCCCTTGGAGGGCTCGAAGCTTTCTTT. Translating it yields CASSPPLGGLEAFF. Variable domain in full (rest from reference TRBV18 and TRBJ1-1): NAGVMQNPRHLVRRRGQEARLRCSPMKGHSHVYWYRQLPEEGLKFMVYLQKENIIDESGMPKERFSAEFPKEGPSILRIQQVVRGDSAAYFCASSPPLGGLEAFFGQGTRLTVV.

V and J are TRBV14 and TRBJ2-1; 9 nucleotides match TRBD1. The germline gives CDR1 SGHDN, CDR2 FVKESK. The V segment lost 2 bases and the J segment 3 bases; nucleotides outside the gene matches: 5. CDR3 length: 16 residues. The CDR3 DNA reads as TGTGCCAGCAGCCAAACCGGGACAGGGTACTACAATGAGCAGTTCTTC. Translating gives CASSQTGTGYYNEQFF. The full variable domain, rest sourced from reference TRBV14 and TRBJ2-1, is EAGVTQFPSHSVIEKGQTVTLRCDPISGHDNLYWYRRVMGKEIKFLLHFVKESKQDESGMPNNRFLAERTGGTYSTLKVQPAELEDSGVYFCASSQTGTGYYNEQFFGPGTRLTVL.

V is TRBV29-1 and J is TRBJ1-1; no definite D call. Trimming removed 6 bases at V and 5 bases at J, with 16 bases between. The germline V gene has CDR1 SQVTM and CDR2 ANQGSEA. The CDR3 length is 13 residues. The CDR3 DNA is TGCAGCGTGACCTCGGACGGGGTGACTGAAGCTTTCTTT. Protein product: CSVTSDGVTEAFF.

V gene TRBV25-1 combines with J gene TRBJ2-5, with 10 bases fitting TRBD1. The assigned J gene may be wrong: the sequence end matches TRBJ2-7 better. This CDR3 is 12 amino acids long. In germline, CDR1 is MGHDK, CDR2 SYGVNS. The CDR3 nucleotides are TGTGCCACCACGACAGGGGGCCTCGAGCAGTACTTC. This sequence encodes CATTTGGLEQYF.

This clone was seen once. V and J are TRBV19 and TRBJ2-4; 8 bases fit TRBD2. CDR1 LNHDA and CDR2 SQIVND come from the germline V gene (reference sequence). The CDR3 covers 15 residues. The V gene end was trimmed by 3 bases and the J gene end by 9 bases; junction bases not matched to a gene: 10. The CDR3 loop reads CASSIWRGEGGIQYF. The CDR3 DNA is TGTGCCAGTAGTATTTGGCGGGGGGAGGGGGGCATTCAGTACTTC.